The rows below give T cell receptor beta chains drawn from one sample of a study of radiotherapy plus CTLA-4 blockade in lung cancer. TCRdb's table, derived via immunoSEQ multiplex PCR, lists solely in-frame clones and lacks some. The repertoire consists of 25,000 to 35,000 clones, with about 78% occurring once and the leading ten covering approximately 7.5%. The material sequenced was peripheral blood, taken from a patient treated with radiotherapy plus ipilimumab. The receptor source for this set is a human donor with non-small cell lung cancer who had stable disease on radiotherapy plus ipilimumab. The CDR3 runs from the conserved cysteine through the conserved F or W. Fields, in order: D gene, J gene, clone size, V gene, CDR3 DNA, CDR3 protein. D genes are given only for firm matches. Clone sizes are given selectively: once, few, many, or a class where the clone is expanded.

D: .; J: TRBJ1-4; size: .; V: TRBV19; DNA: TGTGCCAGTAGTATACTGTTGGGAGCCGTGGCGAGAGAAAAACTGTTTTTT; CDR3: CASSILLGAVAREKLFF
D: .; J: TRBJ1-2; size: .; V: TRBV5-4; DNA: TGTGCCAGCAGCTTGGTGACAGGAAGGAATGGCTACACCTTC; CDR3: CASSLVTGRNGYTF
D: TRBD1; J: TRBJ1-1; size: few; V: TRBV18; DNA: TGTGCAGGGGCGACAGGGTGGAACACTGAAGCTTTCTTT; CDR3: CAGATGWNTEAFF
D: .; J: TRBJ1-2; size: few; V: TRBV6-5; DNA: TGTGCCAGCACGCACAGACCTAACTATGGCTACACCTTC; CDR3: CASTHRPNYGYTF
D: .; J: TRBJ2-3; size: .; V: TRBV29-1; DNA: TGCAGCGTTCGACGGGGCACAGATACGCAGTATTTT; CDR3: CSVRRGTDTQYF
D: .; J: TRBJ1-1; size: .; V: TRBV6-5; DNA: TGTGCCAGCAGAGACAGTGGACGAAATGAAGCTTTCTTT; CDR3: CASRDSGRNEAFF
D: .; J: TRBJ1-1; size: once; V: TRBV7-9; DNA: TGTGCCAGCAGCTTAGACAGGACCGAAGCTTTCTTT; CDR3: CASSLDRTEAFF
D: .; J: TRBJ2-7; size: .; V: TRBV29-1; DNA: TGCAGCGCAACCGGGACATCCTACGAGCAGTACTTC; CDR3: CSATGTSYEQYF
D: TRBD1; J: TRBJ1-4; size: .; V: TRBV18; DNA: TGTGCCAGCTCGACGACAGGGGCAACTAATGAAAAACTGTTTTTT; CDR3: CASSTTGATNEKLFF
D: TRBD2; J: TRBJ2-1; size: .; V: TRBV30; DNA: TGTGCCTGGAGTGACGACGGGGGGTTCAATGAGCAGTTCTTC; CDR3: CAWSDDGGFNEQFF
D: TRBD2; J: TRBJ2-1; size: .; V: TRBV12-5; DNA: TGTGCTAGTGGAGGACGACAGGTACTAGCGGGGGGGCTGGGCAATGAGCAGTTCTTC; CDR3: CASGGRQVLAGGLGNEQFF
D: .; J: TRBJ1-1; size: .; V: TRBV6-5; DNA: TGTGCCAGCAACGACAACGTGAACACTGAAGCTTTCTTT; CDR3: CASNDNVNTEAFF
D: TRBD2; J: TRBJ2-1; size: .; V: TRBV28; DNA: TGTGCCAGCAGTTCGGGACTAGCGGGAGCAGGGGGCTCCTACAATGAGCAGTTCTTC; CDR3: CASSSGLAGAGGSYNEQFF
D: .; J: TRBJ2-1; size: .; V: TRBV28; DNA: TGTGCCAGCCGCCTGGGGCCCTACAATGAGCAGTTCTTC; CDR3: CASRLGPYNEQFF
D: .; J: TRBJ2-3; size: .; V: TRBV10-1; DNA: TGCGCCAGCAGTGACGCCTCCCGGGGCACAGATACGCAGTATTTT; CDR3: CASSDASRGTDTQYF
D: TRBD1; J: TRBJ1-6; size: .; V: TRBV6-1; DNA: TGTGCCAGTAGTGAAAGGGAGGGGGCGCGCTCACCCCTCCACTTT; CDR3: CASSEREGARSPLHF
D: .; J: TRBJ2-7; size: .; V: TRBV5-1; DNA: TGCGCCAGCAGCTTGTCCCGGACAGCTCGTTACGAGCAGTACTTC; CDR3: CASSLSRTARYEQYF
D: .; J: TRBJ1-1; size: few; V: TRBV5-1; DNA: TGCGCCAGCAGCTTGGGGGCTACTTACACTGAAGCTTTCTTT; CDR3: CASSLGATYTEAFF
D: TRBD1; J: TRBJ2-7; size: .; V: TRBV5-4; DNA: TGTGCCAGCAGCCTACGGACAGGTTCCTACGAGCAGTACTTC; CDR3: CASSLRTGSYEQYF
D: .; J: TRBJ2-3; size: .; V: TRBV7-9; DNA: TGTGCCAGCAGCTTCGGGACGAGGAGCCCTAGCACAGATACGCAGTATTTT; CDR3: CASSFGTRSPSTDTQYF
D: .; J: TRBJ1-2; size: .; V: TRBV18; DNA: TGTGCCAGCTCCACGGCGGGGACTGGCGGAGGCTACACCTTC; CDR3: CASSTAGTGGGYTF
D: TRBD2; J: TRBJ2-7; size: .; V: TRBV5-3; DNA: TGTGCCAGAAGGGGGGGGGCTAGCGGGGGGGCGAAAGGGCCCTACGAGCAGTACTTC; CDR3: CARRGGASGGAKGPYEQYF
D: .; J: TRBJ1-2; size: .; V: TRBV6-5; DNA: TGTGCCAGCAGTTTCCTCCTACCCGACAGGAACTATGGCTACACCTTC; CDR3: CASSFLLPDRNYGYTF
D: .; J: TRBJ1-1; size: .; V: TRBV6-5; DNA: TGTGCCAGCAGACCCGATTTCGGTCACACTGAAGCTTTCTTT; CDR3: CASRPDFGHTEAFF
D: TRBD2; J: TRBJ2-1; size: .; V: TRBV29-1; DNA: TGCAGCGCTTTAGCGGGGGGCACGAGCTCCTACAATGAGCAGTTCTTC; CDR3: CSALAGGTSSYNEQFF
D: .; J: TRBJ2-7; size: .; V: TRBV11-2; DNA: TGTGCCAGCAGCTTACCAGGCGAGCAGTACTTC; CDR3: CASSLPGEQYF
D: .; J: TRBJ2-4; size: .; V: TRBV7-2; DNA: TGTGCCAGCAGCTTAGCGGGACTAGCCAAAAACATTCAGTACTTC; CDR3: CASSLAGLAKNIQYF
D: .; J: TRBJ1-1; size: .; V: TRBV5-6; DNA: TGTGCCAGCAGCTCGCTTGTCCGAGAGGCTGAAGCTTTCTTT; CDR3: CASSSLVREAEAFF
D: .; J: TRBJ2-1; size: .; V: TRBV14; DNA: TGTGCCAGCAGCCTAAGCGCGGGGGCTCACAATGAGCAGTTCTTC; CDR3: CASSLSAGAHNEQFF
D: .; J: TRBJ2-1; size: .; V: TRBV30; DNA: TGTGCCTGGAGTGTATCCAGGGGCCCGGGCAATGAGCAGTTCTTC; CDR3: CAWSVSRGPGNEQFF
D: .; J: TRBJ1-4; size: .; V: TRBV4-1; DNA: TGCGCCAGCAGCCAGGACGGGTCACAGAATGAAAAACTGTTTTTT; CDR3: CASSQDGSQNEKLFF
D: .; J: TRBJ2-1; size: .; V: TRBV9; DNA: TGTGCCAGCAGCGTAGGTCTGGGGTCCTACAATGAGCAGTTCTTC; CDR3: CASSVGLGSYNEQFF
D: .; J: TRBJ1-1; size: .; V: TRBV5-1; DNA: TGCGCCAGCAGGACGAAACTGAACACTGAAGCTTTCTTT; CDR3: CASRTKLNTEAFF
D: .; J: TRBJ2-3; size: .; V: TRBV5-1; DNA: TGCGCCAGCAGGAGCACAGATACGCAGTATTTT; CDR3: CASRSTDTQYF
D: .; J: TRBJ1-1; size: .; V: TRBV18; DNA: TGTGCCTCCTCAAAGGACAGGAACACTGAAGCTTTCTTT; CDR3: CASSKDRNTEAFF
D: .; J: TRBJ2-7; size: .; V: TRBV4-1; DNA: TGCGCCAGCAGCCTCCACCAGGGGACCCCGACCTACGAGCAGTACTTC; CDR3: CASSLHQGTPTYEQYF
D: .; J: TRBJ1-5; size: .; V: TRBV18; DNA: TGTGCCAGCTCAGGGGTAAGTGGTAGCCAGCCCCAGCATTTT; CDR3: CASSGVSGSQPQHF
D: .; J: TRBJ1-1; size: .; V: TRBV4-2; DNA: TGTGCCAGCAGCCCGGTAGGGGGGAGGAACACTGAAGCTTTCTTT; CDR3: CASSPVGGRNTEAFF
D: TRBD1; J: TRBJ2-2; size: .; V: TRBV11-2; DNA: TGTGCCAGCAGCTCAGAGAAGACAGGGGTAAACACCGGGGAGCTGTTTTTT; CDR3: CASSSEKTGVNTGELFF
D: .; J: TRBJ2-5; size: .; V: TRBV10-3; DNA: TGTGCCATCGCCGACACTGGTCTCCAAGAGACCCAGTACTTC; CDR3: CAIADTGLQETQYF
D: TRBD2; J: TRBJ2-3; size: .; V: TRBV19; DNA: TGTGCCAGTAGTACCGTAAGGAGCGGGGGTCCCACAGATACGCAGTATTTT; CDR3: CASSTVRSGGPTDTQYF
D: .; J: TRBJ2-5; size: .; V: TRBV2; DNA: TGTGCCAGCAGCCCCTTCGCTGTACACGGGGCGAAGCAAGAGACCCAGTACTTC; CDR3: CASSPFAVHGAKQETQYF
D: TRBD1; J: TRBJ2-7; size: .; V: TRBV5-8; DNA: TGTGCCAGCAGCACCCTCCCGGGACAGGTCCACTACGAGCAGTACTTC; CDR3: CASSTLPGQVHYEQYF
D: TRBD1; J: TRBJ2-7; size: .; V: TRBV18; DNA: TGTGCCAGCTCACCACCGGGGACAGTCAGCTCCTACGAGCAGTACTTC; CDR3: CASSPPGTVSSYEQYF
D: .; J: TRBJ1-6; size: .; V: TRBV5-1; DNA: TGCGCCAGCAGCTTGGGAGTCGCAGGTAATCCCCTCCACTTT; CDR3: CASSLGVAGNPLHF
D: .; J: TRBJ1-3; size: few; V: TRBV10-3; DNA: TGTGCCATCAGTCGTTCTGGAAACACCATATATTTT; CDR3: CAISRSGNTIYF
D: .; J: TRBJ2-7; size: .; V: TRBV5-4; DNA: TGTGCCAGCACCCCACAGGGAAACTCCTACGAGCAGTACTTC; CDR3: CASTPQGNSYEQYF
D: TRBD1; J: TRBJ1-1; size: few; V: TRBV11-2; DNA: TGTGCCAGCAGCGGGGACAGTATGAACACTGAAGCTTTCTTT; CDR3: CASSGDSMNTEAFF
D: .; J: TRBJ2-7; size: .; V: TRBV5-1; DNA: TGCGCCAGGAGCTTGGCCGGGACGGTCGTAGACGAGCAGTACTTC; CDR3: CARSLAGTVVDEQYF
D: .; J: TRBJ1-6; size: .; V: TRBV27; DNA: TGTGCCAGCAGGGCAGGCCGATGGGGTTCACCCCTCCACTTT; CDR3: CASRAGRWGSPLHF
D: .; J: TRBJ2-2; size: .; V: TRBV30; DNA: TGTGCCTGGAGTGTAAACAGGATTTCGAACACCGGGGGGCTGTTTTTT; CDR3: CAWSVNRISNTGGLFF
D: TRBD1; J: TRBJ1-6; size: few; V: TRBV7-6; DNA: TGTGCCAGCAGCCCTAGGACAGGGTTGTCACCCCTCCACTTT; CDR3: CASSPRTGLSPLHF